This TCR beta chain emerged from a study of shared clonotypes between healthy human individuals. Study context: Three CD4 naive, three CD4 memory, two CD8 naive and one CD8 memory plate were used per donor.

Notes on this clone: Its antigen is currently unknown.

Study outcomes and limitations: Several donors held about 5% of naive CD4 clonotypes in common.

CDR1 and CDR2 from the germline V gene are SGDLS and YYNGEE. This CDR3 comprises 16 residues. After removal of 3 bases from V and 0 bases from J, the junction contained 7 bases not matched to a gene. Each sorted subset replicate got 200 ng genomic DNA, around 29,000 genomes. Here immunoSEQ multiplex PCR was the method, and the copy in TCRdb shows in-frame clones only, minus some. The sample records roughly 2.2 million clones, 85% to 95% being singletons. All donors were Caucasian adults living in Nashville, Tennessee. The chain carries TRBV9 and TRBJ2-3, with 7 bases fitting TRBD2. The specimen sequenced was naive CD4+ T cells from PBMCs. Subset in this sample: CD45RA+ positively selected. The source is a young man in good health. Some clones in this sample may be carry-over from other donors' samples. CDR3 region: CASSGHLAASTDTQYF. The CDR3 bases are TGTGCCAGCAGCGGACATCTAGCGGCTAGCACAGATACGCAGTATTTT.